This TCR beta chain derives from a study of cytomegalovirus exposure and HLA in healthy donors. Overall study results and limits: As confirmed in vitro, a few CMV-associated chains were specific for CMV antigens. Sequencing probably produced one cluster of sequence variants that were highly shared. Cytomegalovirus status was reportedly diagnosed by the classifier with high sensitivity and specificity.

The CDR3 length is 18 residues. Trimming stripped 6 bases from V and 0 bases from J, with 23 bases between. Per the germline V gene, CDR1 is SEHNR and CDR2 is FQNEAQ (reference sequence). Of note for this clone: Its antigen is as yet unknown.

PCR involved 60 Vbeta and 13 Jbeta primers. The assay was immunoSEQ multiplex PCR, and TCRdb's table has in-frame clones only and misses some. The repertoire includes tens of thousands of clones, roughly 83% of them detected once, and roughly 14% sits in the top ten. Sequencing was done on a sample of PBMCs. This receptor was obtained from a woman aged 40 to 55 in good health and CMV-seropositive. The chain carries TRBV7-9 and TRBJ1-1; TRBD1 is a possible D gene (6 bases). CDR3 residues: CASRPPLRDTPLNTEAFF. As DNA, the CDR3 is TGTGCCAGCAGACCCCCCCTTCGGGACACCCCTTTGAACACTGAAGCTTTCTTT.